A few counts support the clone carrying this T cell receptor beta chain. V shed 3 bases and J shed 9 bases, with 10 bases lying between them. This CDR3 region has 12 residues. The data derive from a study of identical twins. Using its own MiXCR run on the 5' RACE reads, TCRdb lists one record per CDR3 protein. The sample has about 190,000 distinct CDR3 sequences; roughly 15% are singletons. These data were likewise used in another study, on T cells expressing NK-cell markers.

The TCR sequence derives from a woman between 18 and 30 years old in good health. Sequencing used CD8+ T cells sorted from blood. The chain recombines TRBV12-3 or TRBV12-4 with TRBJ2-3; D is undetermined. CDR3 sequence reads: CASSFSKITQYF. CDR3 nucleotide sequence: TGTGCCAGCAGTTTTAGTAAGATAACGCAGTATTTT.